The 13 T cell receptor beta chains below all came from one sample that was sequenced in a study of CXCR3-negative and CXCR3-positive naive CD8 T cells. Study findings and constraints: Greater hydrophobicity was found in TRB CDR3s of CXCR3-positive naive cells than of CXCR3-negative naive cells.

Researchers prepared the TRB cDNA libraries using 5' RACE with UMI labels. Reprocessing the 5' RACE reads, TCRdb reports a single entry for every CDR3 protein and omits DNA. This specimen shows over 50,000 distinct CDR3 sequences; the ten leading clones hold 0.55% to 0.85%. Their antigen targets remain unknown. The sample was naive CXCR3+ CD8+ T cells from blood. Subset: CD45RO-CCR7+CD27+CD95- naive CD8+ T cells expressing CXCR3 (TNR3+). The receptors were sampled from a human donor in good health. Some clones in this sample may be carry-over from other donors' samples.

The genes are TRBV4-1 and TRBJ2-7. Germline V gives CDR1 MGHRA, CDR2 YSYEKL. The CDR3 covers 15 residues. CDR3 loop: CASSQIIASSYEQYF.

The rearrangement uses TRBV20-1 and TRBJ2-7; TCRdb's D gene call, TRBD1, goes unchecked for lack of DNA. Germline lookup yields CDR1 DFQATT and CDR2 SNEGSKA (reference sequence). The length of the CDR3 is 14 residues. The CDR3 sequence: CSASKRQESYEQYF.

The V call is TRBV6-5, the J call TRBJ2-7; TCRdb selects TRBD1, and the lack of DNA leaves this call unchecked. The germline CDR1 and CDR2 sequences are MNHEY and SVGAGI. The CDR3 covers 14 residues. CDR3: CASSGEQGYYEQYF.

The rearrangement links TRBV7-9 to TRBJ2-5. The CDR3 is made up of 14 amino acids. Germline V gene lookup returns CDR1 SEHNR and CDR2 FQNEAQ (reference sequence). CDR3: CASSYGRIQETQYF.

The rearrangement joins TRBV2 to TRBJ2-1; the TRBD1 assignment by TCRdb is unverifiable without DNA. Germline loops: CDR1 SNHLY, CDR2 FYNNEI. The CDR3 has 14 residues. CDR3 residues: CASSEAQGANEQFF.

This rearrangement joins TRBV20-1 to TRBJ1-3. The CDR3 sequence is 16 residues long. Germline V gives CDR1 DFQATT, CDR2 SNEGSKA (reference sequence). The CDR3 loop reads CSARDPESYSGNTIYF.

The chain joins TRBV20-1 to TRBJ2-3; TCRdb gives TRBD2 as the D gene, but with no DNA this cannot be confirmed. CDR1 is DFQATT, CDR2 SNEGSKA, per germline (reference sequence). The CDR3 extends over 15 amino acids. The CDR3 loop reads CSARGLAGSEDTQYF.

V usage is TRBV11-2 and J usage is TRBJ2-2; TCRdb returns TRBD1, unconfirmable since there is no DNA. The CDR3 is 17 amino acids. Per the germline V gene, CDR1 is SGHAT and CDR2 is FQNNGV. The chain's CDR3 is CASSLGAGQGVAGELFF.

The chain uses TRBV28 and TRBJ2-1. The CDR3 covers 14 residues. Germline CDR1 is MDHEN and CDR2 is SYDVKM. The CDR3 loop reads CASSFRISYNEQFF.

This chain joins TRBV6-2 or TRBV6-3 and TRBJ1-2. This CDR3 contains 12 residues. Germline values: CDR1 MNHEY, CDR2 SVGEGT. The CDR3 region is CASSTVVFECTF.

This chain uses TRBV5-1 with TRBJ1-1; no DNA is available, so the TRBD1 call from TCRdb remains unchecked. CDR1 is SGHRS and CDR2 is YFSETQ in the germline V gene. The CDR3 totals 14 residues. The CDR3 protein is CASRHDRGNTEAFF.

This sequence joins TRBV6-2 or TRBV6-3 and TRBJ2-7; TCRdb gives TRBD1 as the D gene, but with no DNA this cannot be confirmed. The CDR3 sequence is 14 residues long. In germline, CDR1 is MNHEY, CDR2 SVGEGT. The CDR3 spells CASSSDRHSYEQYF.

CDR3 amino acids: CASSLVGAGDWDEQFF. The genes are TRBV7-9 and TRBJ2-1; TCRdb lists TRBD1, though no DNA is available to test this call. This CDR3 spans 16 amino acids. Per the germline V gene, CDR1 is SEHNR and CDR2 is FQNEAQ (reference sequence).